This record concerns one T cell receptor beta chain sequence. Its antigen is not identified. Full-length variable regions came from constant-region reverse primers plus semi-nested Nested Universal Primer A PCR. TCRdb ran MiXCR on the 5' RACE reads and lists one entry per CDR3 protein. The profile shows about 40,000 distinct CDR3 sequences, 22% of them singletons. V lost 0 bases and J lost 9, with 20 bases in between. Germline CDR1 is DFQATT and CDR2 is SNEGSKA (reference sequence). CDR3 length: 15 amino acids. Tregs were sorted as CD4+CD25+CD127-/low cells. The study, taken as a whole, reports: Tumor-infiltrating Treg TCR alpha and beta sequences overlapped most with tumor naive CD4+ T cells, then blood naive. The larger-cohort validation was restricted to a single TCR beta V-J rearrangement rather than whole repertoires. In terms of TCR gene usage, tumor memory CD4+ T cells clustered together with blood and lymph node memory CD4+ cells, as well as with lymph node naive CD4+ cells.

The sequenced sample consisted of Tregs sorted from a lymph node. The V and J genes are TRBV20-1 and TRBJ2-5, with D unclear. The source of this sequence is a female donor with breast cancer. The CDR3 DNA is TGCAGTGCTAGAGACCGAGGTGTCCTCCGTGGGGCCCAGTACTTC. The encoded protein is CSARDRGVLRGAQYF.